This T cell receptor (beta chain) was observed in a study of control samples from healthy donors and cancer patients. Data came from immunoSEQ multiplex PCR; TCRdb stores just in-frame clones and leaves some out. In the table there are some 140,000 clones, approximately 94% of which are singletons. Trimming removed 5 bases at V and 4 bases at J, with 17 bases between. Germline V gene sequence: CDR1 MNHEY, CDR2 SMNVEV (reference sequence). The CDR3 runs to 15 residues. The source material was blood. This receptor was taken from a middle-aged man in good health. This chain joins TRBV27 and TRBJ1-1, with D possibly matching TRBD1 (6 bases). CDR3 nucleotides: TGTGCCAGCAGTCCATTTGCAGGGGCCGCCACTGAAGCTTTCTTT. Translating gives CASSPFAGAATEAFF.